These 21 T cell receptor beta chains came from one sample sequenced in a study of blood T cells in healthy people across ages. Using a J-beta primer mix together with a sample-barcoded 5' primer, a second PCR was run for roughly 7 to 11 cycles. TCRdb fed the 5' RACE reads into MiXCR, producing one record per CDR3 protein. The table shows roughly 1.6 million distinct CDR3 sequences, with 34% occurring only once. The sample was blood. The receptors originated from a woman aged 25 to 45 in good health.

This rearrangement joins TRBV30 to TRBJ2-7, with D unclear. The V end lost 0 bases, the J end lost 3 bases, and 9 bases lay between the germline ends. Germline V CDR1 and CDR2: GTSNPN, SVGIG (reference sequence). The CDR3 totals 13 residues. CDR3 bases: TGTGCCTGGAGTGTAGGGCCTTTCTACGAGCAGTACTTC. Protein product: CAWSVGPFYEQYF.

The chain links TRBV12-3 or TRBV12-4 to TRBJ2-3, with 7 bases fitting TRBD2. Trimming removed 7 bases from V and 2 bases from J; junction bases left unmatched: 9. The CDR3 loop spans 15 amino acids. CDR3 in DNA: TGTGCCAGCAATGTACGAGCGGGGCTCACAGATACGCAGTATTTT. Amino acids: CASNVRAGLTDTQYF.

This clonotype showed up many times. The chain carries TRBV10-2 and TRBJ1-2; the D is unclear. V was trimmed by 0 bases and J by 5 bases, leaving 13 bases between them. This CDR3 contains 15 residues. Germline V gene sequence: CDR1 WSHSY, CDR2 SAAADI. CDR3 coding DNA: TGCGCCAGCAGTGAGTCAATGTTTGGATATTATGGCTACACCTTC. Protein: CASSESMFGYYGYTF.

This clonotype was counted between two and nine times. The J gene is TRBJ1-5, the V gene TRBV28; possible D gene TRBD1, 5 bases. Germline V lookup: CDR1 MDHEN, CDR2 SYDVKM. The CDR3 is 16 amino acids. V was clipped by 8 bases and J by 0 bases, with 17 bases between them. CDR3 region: CASRVGLINSNQPQHF. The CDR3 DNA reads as TGTGCCAGCCGAGTGGGACTCATCAATAGCAATCAGCCCCAGCATTTT.

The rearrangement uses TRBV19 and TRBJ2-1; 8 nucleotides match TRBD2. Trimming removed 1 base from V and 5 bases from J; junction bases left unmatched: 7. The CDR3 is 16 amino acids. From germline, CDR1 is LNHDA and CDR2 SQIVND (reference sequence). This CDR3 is CASSIAKREINNEQFF. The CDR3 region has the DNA TGTGCCAGTAGTATAGCGAAGCGGGAGATAAACAATGAGCAGTTCTTC.

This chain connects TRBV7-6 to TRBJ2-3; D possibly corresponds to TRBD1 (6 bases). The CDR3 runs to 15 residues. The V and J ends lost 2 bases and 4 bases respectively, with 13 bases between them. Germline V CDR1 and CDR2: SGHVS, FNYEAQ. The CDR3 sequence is CASSLTGREADTQYF. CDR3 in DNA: TGTGCCAGCAGCTTAACAGGGAGAGAGGCAGATACGCAGTATTTT.

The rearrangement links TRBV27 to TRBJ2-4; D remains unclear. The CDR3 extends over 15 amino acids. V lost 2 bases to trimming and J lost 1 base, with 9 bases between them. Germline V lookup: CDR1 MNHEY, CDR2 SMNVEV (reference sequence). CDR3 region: CASSLNSFAKNIQYF. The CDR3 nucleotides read TGTGCCAGCAGTTTAAACAGTTTTGCCAAAAACATTCAGTACTTC.

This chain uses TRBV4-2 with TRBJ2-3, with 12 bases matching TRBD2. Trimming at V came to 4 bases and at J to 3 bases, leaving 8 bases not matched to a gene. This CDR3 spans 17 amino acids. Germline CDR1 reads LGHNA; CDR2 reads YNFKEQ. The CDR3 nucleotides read TGTGCCAGCAGCCCTCTTGTCCTAGCGGGGGGGACAGATACGCAGTATTTT. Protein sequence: CASSPLVLAGGTDTQYF.

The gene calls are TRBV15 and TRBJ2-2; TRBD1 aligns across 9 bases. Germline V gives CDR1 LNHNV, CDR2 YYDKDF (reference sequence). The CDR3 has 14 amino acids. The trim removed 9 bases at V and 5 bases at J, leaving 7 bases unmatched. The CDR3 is CATEAGTGTGELFF. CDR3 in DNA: TGTGCCACTGAGGCCGGGACAGGGACCGGGGAGCTGTTTTTT.

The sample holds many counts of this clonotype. This CDR3 reads CASSEDRDSYEQYF. The DNA for the CDR3 is TGTGCCAGCAGCGAAGACAGGGACTCCTACGAGCAGTACTTC. The chain links TRBV13 to TRBJ2-7; 7 bases match TRBD1. V trimming: 5 bases; J trimming: 0 bases; junction bases outside the gene matches: 4. Germline CDR1 PRHDT, CDR2 FYEKMQ (reference sequence). This CDR3 has 14 residues.

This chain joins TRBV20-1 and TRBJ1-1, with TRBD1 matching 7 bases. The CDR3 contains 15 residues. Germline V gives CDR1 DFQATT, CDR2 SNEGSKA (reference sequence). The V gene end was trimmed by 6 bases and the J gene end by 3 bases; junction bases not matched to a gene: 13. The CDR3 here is CSATSTGSMYTEAFF. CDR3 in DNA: TGCAGTGCCACCTCGACAGGGTCGATGTACACTGAAGCTTTCTTT.

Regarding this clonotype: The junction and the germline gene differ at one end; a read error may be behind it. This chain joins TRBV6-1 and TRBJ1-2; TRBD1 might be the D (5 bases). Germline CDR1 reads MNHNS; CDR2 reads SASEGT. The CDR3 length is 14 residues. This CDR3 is CASSEEAGNYGYTF. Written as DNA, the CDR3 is TGTGCCAGCAGTGAAGAAGCAGGGAACTACGGCTACACCTTC.

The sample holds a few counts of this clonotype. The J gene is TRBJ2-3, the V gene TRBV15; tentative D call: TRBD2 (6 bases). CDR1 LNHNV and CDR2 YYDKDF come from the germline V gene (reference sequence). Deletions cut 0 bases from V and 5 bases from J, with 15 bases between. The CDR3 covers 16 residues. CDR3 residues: CATSRDLTSLIDTQYF. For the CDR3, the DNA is TGTGCCACCAGCAGAGATCTCACTAGCTTGATAGATACGCAGTATTTT.

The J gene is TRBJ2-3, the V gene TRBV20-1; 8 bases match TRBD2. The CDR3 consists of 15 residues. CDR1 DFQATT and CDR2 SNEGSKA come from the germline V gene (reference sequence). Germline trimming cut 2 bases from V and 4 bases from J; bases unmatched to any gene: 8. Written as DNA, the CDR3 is TGCAGTGCTAGAAACGGGAGGGTCCCATCAGATACGCAGTATTTT. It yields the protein CSARNGRVPSDTQYF.

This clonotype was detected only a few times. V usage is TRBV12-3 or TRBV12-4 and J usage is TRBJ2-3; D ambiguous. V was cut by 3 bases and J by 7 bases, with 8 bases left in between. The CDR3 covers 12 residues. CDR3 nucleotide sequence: TGTGCCAGCAGTTTTGGTAGTTATACGCAGTATTTT. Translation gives CASSFGSYTQYF.

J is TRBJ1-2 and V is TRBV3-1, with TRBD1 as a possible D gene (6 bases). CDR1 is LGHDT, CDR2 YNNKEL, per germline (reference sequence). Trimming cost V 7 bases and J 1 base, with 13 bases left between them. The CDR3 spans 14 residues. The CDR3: CASTRGGDNYGYTF. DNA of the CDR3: TGTGCCAGCACCCGAGGGGGGGATAACTATGGCTACACCTTC.

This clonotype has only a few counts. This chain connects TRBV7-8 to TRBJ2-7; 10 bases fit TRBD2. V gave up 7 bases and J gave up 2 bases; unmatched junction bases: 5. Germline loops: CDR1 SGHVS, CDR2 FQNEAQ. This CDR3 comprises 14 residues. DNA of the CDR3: TGTGCCAGCAAGAGCGGGAGGGCCGCCTACGAGCAGTACTTC. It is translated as CASKSGRAAYEQYF.

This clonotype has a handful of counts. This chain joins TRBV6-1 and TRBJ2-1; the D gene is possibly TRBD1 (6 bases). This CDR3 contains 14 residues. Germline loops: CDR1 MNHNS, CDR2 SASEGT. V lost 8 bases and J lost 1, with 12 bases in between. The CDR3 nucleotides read TGTGCCAGCGACCAAGGGGGATCCTACAATGAGCAGTTCTTC. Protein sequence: CASDQGGSYNEQFF.

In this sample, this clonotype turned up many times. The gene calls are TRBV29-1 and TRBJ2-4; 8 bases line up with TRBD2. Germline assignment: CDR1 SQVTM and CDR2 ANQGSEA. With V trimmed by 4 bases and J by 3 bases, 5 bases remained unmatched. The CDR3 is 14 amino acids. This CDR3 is CSVVAGRGKNIQYF. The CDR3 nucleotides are TGCAGCGTTGTCGCCGGGAGGGGCAAAAACATTCAGTACTTC.

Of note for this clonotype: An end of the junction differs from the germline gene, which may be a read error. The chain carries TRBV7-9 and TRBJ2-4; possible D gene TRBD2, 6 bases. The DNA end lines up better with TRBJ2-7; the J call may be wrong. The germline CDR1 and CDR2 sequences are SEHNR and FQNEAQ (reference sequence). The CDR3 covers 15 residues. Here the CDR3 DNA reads TGTGCCAACAGCTTAGCTTGGGCTAGCGACTACGAGCAGTACTTC. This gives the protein CANSLAWASDYEQYF.

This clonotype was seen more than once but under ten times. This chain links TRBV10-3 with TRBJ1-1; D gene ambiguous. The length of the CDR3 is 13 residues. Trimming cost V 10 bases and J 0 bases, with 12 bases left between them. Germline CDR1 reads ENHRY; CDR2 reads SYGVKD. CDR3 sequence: CATTLGMNTEAFF. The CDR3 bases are TGTGCCACCACACTTGGAATGAACACTGAAGCTTTCTTT.